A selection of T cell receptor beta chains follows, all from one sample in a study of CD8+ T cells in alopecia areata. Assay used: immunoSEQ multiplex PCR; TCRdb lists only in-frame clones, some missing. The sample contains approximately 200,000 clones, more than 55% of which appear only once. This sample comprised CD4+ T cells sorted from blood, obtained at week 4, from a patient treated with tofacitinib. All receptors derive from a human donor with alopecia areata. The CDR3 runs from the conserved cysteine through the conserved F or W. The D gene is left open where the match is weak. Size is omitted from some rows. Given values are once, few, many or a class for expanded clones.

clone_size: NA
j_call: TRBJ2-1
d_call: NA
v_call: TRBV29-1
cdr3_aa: CSAAGTTNEQFF
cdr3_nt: TGCAGCGCCGCCGGGACAACCAATGAGCAGTTCTTC

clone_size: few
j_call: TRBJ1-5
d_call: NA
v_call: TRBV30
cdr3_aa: CAWSEGGRQPQHF
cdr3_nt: TGTGCCTGGAGTGAGGGGGGGCGTCAGCCCCAGCATTTT

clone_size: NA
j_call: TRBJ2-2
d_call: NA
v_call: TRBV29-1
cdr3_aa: CSVESGLHTGELFF
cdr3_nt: TGCAGCGTTGAGTCGGGACTTCACACCGGGGAGCTGTTTTTT

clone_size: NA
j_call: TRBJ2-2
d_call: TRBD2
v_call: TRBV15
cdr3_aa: CATSGRGGRETGELFF
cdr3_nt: TGTGCCACCAGCGGGCGCGGCGGGAGAGAAACCGGGGAGCTGTTTTTT

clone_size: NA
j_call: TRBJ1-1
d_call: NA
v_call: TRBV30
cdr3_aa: CAWSFENTEAFF
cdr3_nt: TGTGCCTGGAGTTTCGAAAACACTGAAGCTTTCTTT

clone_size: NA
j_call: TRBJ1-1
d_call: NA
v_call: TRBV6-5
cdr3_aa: CASSRVTGTEAFF
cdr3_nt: TGTGCCAGCAGTAGGGTTACAGGGACTGAAGCTTTCTTT

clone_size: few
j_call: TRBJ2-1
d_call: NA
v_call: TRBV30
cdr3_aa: CAWRRGSSYNEQFF
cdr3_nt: TGTGCCTGGAGACGGGGTAGCTCCTACAATGAGCAGTTCTTC

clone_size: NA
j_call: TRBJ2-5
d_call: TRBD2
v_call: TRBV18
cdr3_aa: CASSLSPPGRGETQYF
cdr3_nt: TGTGCCAGCTCACTGTCCCCCCCCGGGAGGGGCGAGACCCAGTACTTC

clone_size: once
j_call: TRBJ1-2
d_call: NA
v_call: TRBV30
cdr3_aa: CAWSASTGYTF
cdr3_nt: TGTGCCTGGAGCGCTTCAACTGGCTACACCTTC

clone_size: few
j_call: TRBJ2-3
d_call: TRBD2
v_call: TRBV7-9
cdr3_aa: CASSYPSGGSTDTQYF
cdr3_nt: TGTGCCAGCAGCTACCCTAGCGGGGGGAGCACAGATACGCAGTATTTT

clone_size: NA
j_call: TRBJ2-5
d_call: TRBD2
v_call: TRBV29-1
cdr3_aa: CSVGDTSGETQYF
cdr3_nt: TGCAGCGTGGGGGACACTAGCGGGGAGACCCAGTACTTC

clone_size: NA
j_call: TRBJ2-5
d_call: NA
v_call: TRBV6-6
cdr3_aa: CASRQGEETQYF
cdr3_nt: TGTGCCAGCAGACAGGGTGAGGAGACCCAGTACTTC

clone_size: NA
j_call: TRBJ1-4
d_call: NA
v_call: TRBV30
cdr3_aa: CAWGPWRVGNEKLFF
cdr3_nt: TGTGCCTGGGGGCCATGGAGGGTCGGTAATGAAAAACTGTTTTTT

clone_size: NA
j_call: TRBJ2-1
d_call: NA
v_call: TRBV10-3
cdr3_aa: CAIRNYYFF
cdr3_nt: TGTGCCATCAGGAACTATTACTTCTTC

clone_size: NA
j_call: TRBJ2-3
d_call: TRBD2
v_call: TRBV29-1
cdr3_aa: CSGGLASDTQYF
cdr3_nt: TGCAGCGGGGGACTAGCATCCGATACGCAGTATTTT

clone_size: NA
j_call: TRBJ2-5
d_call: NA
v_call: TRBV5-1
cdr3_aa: CASHMRSSGETQYF
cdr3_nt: TGCGCCAGCCACATGAGGAGCAGCGGGGAGACCCAGTACTTC

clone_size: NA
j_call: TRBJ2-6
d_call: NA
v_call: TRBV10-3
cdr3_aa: CAISESLGKTSSGANVLTF
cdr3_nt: TGTGCCATCAGTGAGTCTTTAGGGAAAACAAGCTCTGGGGCCAACGTCCTGACTTTC

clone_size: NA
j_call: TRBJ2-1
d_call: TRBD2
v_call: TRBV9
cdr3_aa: CASSVRREISYNEQFF
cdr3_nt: TGTGCCAGCAGCGTAAGGCGGGAGATATCCTACAATGAGCAGTTCTTC

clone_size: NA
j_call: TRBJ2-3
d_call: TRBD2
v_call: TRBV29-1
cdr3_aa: CSVVRGRRTDTQYF
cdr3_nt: TGCAGCGTTGTGCGGGGGAGGCGCACAGATACGCAGTATTTT

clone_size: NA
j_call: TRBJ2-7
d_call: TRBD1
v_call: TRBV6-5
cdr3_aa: CASSYTGTGGREQYF
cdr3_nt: TGTGCCAGCAGTTACACTGGGACAGGGGGACGAGAGCAGTACTTC

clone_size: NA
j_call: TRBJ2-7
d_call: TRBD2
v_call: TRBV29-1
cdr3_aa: CSVWTSGSAYEQYF
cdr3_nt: TGCAGCGTGTGGACTAGCGGGAGTGCGTACGAGCAGTACTTC

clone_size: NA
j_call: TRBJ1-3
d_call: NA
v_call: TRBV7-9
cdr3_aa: CASRLDSRNTIYF
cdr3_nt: TGTGCCAGCAGACTGGACAGTCGAAACACCATATATTTT

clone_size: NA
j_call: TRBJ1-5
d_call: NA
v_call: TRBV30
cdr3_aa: CAWGNRDNQPQHF
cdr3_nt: TGTGCCTGGGGTAACAGGGACAATCAGCCCCAGCATTTT

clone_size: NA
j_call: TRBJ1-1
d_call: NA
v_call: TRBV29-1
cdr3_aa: CSVVVQLNTEAFF
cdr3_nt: TGCAGCGTTGTGGTACAGCTGAACACTGAAGCTTTCTTT

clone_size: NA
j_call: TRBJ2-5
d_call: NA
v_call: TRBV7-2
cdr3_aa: CASSPRPEETQYF
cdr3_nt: TGTGCCAGCAGCCCACGTCCGGAGGAGACCCAGTACTTC

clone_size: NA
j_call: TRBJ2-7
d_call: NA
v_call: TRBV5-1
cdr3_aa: CASSLLTATYEQYF
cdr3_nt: TGCGCCAGCAGCTTGCTGACAGCCACCTACGAGCAGTACTTC

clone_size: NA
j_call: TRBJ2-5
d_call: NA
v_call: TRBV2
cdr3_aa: CASKAEETQYF
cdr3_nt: TGTGCCAGCAAAGCGGAAGAGACCCAGTACTTC

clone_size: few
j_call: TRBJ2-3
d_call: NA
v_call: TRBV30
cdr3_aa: CAWTRSEDTQYF
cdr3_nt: TGTGCCTGGACTAGGTCAGAAGATACGCAGTATTTT

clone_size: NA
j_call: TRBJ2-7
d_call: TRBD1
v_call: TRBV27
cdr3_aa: CASSPQGLGYEQYF
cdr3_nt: TGTGCCAGCAGTCCACAGGGGTTGGGCTACGAGCAGTACTTC

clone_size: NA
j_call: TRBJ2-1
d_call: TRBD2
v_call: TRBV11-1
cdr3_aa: CASSPDAGLAGGYEQFF
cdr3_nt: TGTGCCAGCAGCCCCGATGCCGGACTAGCGGGAGGGTATGAGCAGTTCTTC

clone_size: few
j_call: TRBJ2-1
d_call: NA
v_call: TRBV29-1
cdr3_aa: CSVAGVNEQFF
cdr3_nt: TGCAGCGTTGCGGGGGTCAATGAGCAGTTCTTC

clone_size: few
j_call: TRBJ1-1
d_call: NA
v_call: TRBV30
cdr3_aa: CAWSGRSGTEAFF
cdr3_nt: TGTGCCTGGAGCGGCCGCTCGGGCACTGAAGCTTTCTTT

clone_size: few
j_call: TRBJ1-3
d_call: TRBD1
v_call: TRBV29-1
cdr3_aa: CSVQGTVDGNTIYF
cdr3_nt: TGCAGCGTTCAAGGGACAGTGGATGGAAACACCATATATTTT

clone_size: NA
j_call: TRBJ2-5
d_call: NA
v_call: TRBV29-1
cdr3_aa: CSVYVGGGETQYF
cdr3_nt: TGCAGCGTTTACGTGGGTGGAGGGGAGACCCAGTACTTC

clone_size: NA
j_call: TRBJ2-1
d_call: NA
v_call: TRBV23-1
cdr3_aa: CASSLDTYNEQFF
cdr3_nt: TGCGCCAGCAGCCTCGACACCTACAATGAGCAGTTCTTC

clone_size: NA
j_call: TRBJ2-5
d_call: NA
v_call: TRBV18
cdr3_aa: CASSHRGGAQYF
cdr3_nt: TGTGCCAGCTCACACAGAGGAGGGGCACAGTACTTC

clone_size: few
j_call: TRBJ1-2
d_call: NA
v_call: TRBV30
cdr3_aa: CAWREWNYGYTF
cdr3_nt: TGTGCCTGGAGAGAATGGAACTATGGCTACACCTTC

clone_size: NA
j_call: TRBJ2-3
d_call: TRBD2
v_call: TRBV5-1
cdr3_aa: CASSSGLAASTDTQYF
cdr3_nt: TGCGCCAGCAGCAGCGGACTAGCGGCTAGCACAGATACGCAGTATTTT

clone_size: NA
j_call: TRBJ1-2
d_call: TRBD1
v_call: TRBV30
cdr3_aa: CAWTLPDRGGGYTF
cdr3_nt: TGTGCCTGGACCCTTCCGGACAGGGGCGGTGGCTACACCTTC

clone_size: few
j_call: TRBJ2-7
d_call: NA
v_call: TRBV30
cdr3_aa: CAWTKQGGGLFEQYF
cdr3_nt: TGTGCCTGGACCAAACAGGGAGGTGGGCTTTTCGAGCAGTACTTC

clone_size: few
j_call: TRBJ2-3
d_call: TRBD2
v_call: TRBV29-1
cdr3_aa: CSNSRTSGLTDTQYF
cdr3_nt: TGCAGCAACTCGCGGACTAGCGGGCTTACAGATACGCAGTATTTT

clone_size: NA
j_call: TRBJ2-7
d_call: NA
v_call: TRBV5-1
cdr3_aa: CASSSLGTELGEQYF
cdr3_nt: TGCGCCAGCAGCTCTCTAGGGACCGAGCTAGGGGAGCAGTACTTC

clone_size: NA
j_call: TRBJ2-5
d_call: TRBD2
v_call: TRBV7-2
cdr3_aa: CASSFEGGSEGTQYF
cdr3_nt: TGTGCCAGCAGCTTTGAGGGAGGGTCTGAGGGGACCCAGTACTTC

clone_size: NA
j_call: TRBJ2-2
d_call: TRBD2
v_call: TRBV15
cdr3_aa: CATRSSGRLNTGELFF
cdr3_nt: TGTGCCACCAGGTCTAGCGGGAGGTTGAACACCGGGGAGCTGTTTTTT

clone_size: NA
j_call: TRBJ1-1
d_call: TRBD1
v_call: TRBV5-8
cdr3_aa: CASSLPGQENTEAFF
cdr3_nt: TGTGCCAGCAGCTTACCCGGACAGGAAAACACTGAAGCTTTCTTT